The clone carrying this T cell receptor beta chain was picked up one time. CDR3 regions were amplified by Arm-PCR using iRepertoire HTBI primers to build TCR beta libraries. Under the authors' procedure: Taken together, the samples had 55 to 70 TRBV and more than 12 TRBJ segments identified. Using its own MiXCR run on the multiplex PCR reads, TCRdb lists one record per CDR3 protein. The V and J calls, along with clone size, are taken from TCRdb and not from the paper's own processing. The sample has 500,000 to 800,000 distinct CDR3 sequences, 30% seen once. The time point was: persistent/refractory GD, antithyroid drugs over 5 years with positive TRAb. The authors made the TCR library using RNA they extracted from PBMCs. This CDR3 is built from 15 residues. Germline lookup yields CDR1 MNHEY and CDR2 SVGEGT. The V end lost 5 bases, the J end lost 5 bases, and 16 bases lay between the germline ends. The source of the sample is a study of regulatory T cells in long-lasting Graves disease. Study-wide context: Graves' disease counted as persistent after over 5 years of antithyroid drugs with positive TSH receptor antibodies.

This TCR was sampled from a female donor with Graves disease. The material was peripheral blood mononuclear cells (PBMCs), obtained when the disease was refractory, from a patient treated with antithyroid drugs. The rearrangement joins TRBV6-2 or TRBV6-3 to TRBJ1-5; D is unclear. DNA of the CDR3: TGTGCCAGCAGTGAAGCCGGCGGGGTGTATCAGCCCCAGCATTTT. Translation gives CASSEAGGVYQPQHF.